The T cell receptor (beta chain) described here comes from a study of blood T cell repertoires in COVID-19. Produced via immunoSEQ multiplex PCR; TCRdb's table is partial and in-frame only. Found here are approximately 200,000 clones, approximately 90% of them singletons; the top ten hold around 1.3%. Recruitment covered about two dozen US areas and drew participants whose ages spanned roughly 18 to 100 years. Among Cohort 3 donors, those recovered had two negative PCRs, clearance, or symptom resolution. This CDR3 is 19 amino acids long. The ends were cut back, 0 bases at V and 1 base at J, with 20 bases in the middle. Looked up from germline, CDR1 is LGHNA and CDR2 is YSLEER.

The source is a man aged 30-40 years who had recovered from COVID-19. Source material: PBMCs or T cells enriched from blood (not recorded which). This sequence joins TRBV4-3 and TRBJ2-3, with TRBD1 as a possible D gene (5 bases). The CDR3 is CASSQDFLSRAWGTDTQYF. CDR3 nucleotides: TGCGCCAGCAGCCAAGATTTTCTTAGCAGGGCATGGGGCACAGATACGCAGTATTTT.